The 4 T cell receptor beta chains presented below share a single source sample, sequenced in a study of T cell responses to AZD1222 COVID-19 vaccine. Some clones are missing from TCRdb's copy, which holds only in-frame ones; the method was immunoSEQ multiplex PCR. Altogether more than 75,000 clones are present, 85% to 90% being singletons, with the ten largest covering under 8.5%. Material: peripheral blood, obtained on day 0 of AZD1222 vaccination. These receptors all stem from an adult in good health.

This sequence joins TRBV11-1 and TRBJ1-1, with unresolved D. This CDR3 contains 14 residues. Trimming took 8 bases from V and 1 from J, leaving 14 bases between them. CDR1 SGHAT and CDR2 FQDESV come from the germline V gene (reference sequence). The CDR3: CASCMGSQNTEAFF. The CDR3 DNA reads TGTGCCAGCTGCATGGGTTCCCAGAACACTGAAGCTTTCTTT.

The rearrangement links TRBV5-1 to TRBJ1-2; D might be TRBD1 (6 bases). The CDR3 extends over 15 amino acids. In germline, CDR1 is SGHRS, CDR2 YFSETQ. With 4 bases removed from V and 0 bases from J, the gap between germline ends came to 13 bases. The CDR3 sequence: CASSQEGGANYGYTF. As DNA, the CDR3 is TGCGCCAGCAGCCAAGAGGGGGGAGCTAACTATGGCTACACCTTC.

This chain uses TRBV19 with TRBJ1-1; D is possibly TRBD1 (5 bases). Germline V gene sequence: CDR1 LNHDA, CDR2 SQIVND (reference sequence). The ends were cut back, 6 bases at V and 0 bases at J, with 17 bases in the middle. This CDR3 spans 16 amino acids. The CDR3 region is CASSDTGTGLNTEAFF. CDR3 nucleotides: TGTGCCAGTAGCGATACAGGAACTGGGTTGAACACTGAAGCTTTCTTT.

The chain employs TRBV6-5 and TRBJ1-4; 8 bases are a match to TRBD1. Germline trimming cut 3 bases from V and 8 bases from J; bases unmatched to any gene: 8. The CDR3 is 15 amino acids. CDR1 MNHEY and CDR2 SVGAGI come from the germline V gene. CDR3 in DNA: TGTGCCAGCAGTTATCAGGGGGCCATCGGGGAAAAACTGTTTTTT. This sequence encodes CASSYQGAIGEKLFF.